Listed here is a single TCR beta chain. These data originate in a study of Graves' ophthalmopathy and Graves' hyperthyroidism. The TCR beta CDR3 regions underwent amplification from RNA transcripts. HTBI primers served in a first-round RT-PCR, which a second-round multiplex PCR followed. Using its own MiXCR run on the multiplex PCR reads, TCRdb lists one record per CDR3 protein. The repertoire holds approximately 380,000 distinct CDR3 sequences, over 20% seen once, with roughly 3.2% in the top ten. Enrollment excluded any patients with other autoimmune diseases, uncontrolled infections, pregnancy or lactation. V shed 0 bases, J shed 6 bases, and the junction held 3 bases outside the gene matches. Per germline, CDR1 DFQATT and CDR2 SNEGSKA (reference sequence). The CDR3 is 16 amino acids.

The sequence was collected from a young woman with stable Graves' hyperthyroidism. The chain recombines TRBV20-1 with TRBJ2-2, with 14 positions matching TRBD2. The sample was peripheral blood. This chain's CDR3 is CSARDPGLAGAGELFF. The CDR3 DNA sequence: TGCAGTGCTAGAGATCCGGGACTAGCGGGAGCCGGGGAGCTGTTTTTT.